This TCR beta chain comes out of a study of blood T cell repertoires in COVID-19. As for the study in general: COVID-19 samples, acute and convalescent, were from the United States, Italy and Spain. Sample material is recorded as cDNA or gDNA derived from T cells, B-cell-depleted T cells, or PBMCs.

As handled by the study authors: Reference gene primer amplification gave nucleated cell count estimates. Sequencing was performed with immunoSEQ multiplex PCR; in TCRdb, only in-frame clones are kept and a portion is missing. That table is the source of V, J and clone size, and D and trimming were worked out from the DNA. In the table there are roughly 60,000 clones, roughly 92% of which are singletons. Germline CDR1 reads SGDLS; CDR2 reads YYNGEE. CDR3 size: 16 residues. V was pared by 2 bases and J by 6 bases, with 4 bases of the junction left unmatched. The sequencing input was peripheral blood. The chain has TRBV9 and TRBJ2-6; the match to TRBD2 covers 11 bases. This TCR derives from a human donor in a cohort sampled during active COVID-19. The CDR3 loop is CASSVSGGAAANVLTF. DNA of the CDR3: TGTGCCAGCAGCGTTAGCGGGGGGGCGGCGGCCAACGTCCTGACTTTC. Full variable domain (rest looked up from reference TRBV9 and TRBJ2-6): DSGVTQTPKHLITATGQRVTLRCSPRSGDLSVYWYQQSLDQGLQFLIQYYNGEERAKGNILERFSAQQFPDLHSELNLSSLELGDSALYFCASSVSGGAAANVLTFGAGSRLTVL.